The 3 T cell receptor beta chains below come from one sample, sequenced in a study of CD8+ T cells in alopecia areata. The treatment is: oral pan-JAK inhibitor, 5-10 mg twice daily. Reverse transcribed after extraction, RNA yielded cDNA as the sequencing template. Data came from immunoSEQ multiplex PCR; TCRdb stores just in-frame clones and leaves some out. The sample has 150,000 to 200,000 clones, about 53% seen once. The sequences come from CD8+ T cells sorted from blood, collected at week 24, from a patient treated with tofacitinib. The receptor set was obtained from a human donor with alopecia areata.

This chain uses TRBV7-8 with TRBJ2-3; 14 bases are a match to TRBD2. This CDR3 is built from 17 residues. V was clipped by 6 bases and J by 0 bases; unmatched bases: 5. Looked up from germline, CDR1 is SGHVS and CDR2 is FQNEAQ. The CDR3 sequence is CASRSGLAGGSTDTQYF. Here the CDR3 DNA reads TGTGCCAGCAGATCCGGACTAGCGGGGGGCAGCACAGATACGCAGTATTTT.

This clone was seen only a few times. This chain links TRBV4-1 with TRBJ1-6, with a possible D match to TRBD1 (5 bases). The germline V gene encodes CDR1 MGHRA and CDR2 YSYEKL. V gave up 2 bases and J gave up 3 bases, with 8 bases separating them. The CDR3 spans 15 residues. CDR3 region: CASSQKGDYNSPLHF. DNA of the CDR3: TGCGCCAGCAGCCAAAAAGGGGACTATAATTCACCCCTCCACTTT.

V usage is TRBV14 and J usage is TRBJ2-3; 7 bases align to TRBD2. Germline CDR1 is SGHDN and CDR2 is FVKESK. Trimming took 4 bases from V and 0 from J; bases not matched to a gene: 1. The CDR3 consists of 14 residues. DNA of the CDR3: TGTGCCAGCAGCCCGCGGGGGAGCACAGATACGCAGTATTTT. Protein: CASSPRGSTDTQYF. The full variable domain, in which reference TRBV14 and TRBJ2-3 provide the parts outside the CDR3, is EAGVTQFPSHSVIEKGQTVTLRCDPISGHDNLYWYRRVMGKEIKFLLHFVKESKQDESGMPNNRFLAERTGGTYSTLKVQPAELEDSGVYFCASSPRGSTDTQYFGPGTRLTVL.